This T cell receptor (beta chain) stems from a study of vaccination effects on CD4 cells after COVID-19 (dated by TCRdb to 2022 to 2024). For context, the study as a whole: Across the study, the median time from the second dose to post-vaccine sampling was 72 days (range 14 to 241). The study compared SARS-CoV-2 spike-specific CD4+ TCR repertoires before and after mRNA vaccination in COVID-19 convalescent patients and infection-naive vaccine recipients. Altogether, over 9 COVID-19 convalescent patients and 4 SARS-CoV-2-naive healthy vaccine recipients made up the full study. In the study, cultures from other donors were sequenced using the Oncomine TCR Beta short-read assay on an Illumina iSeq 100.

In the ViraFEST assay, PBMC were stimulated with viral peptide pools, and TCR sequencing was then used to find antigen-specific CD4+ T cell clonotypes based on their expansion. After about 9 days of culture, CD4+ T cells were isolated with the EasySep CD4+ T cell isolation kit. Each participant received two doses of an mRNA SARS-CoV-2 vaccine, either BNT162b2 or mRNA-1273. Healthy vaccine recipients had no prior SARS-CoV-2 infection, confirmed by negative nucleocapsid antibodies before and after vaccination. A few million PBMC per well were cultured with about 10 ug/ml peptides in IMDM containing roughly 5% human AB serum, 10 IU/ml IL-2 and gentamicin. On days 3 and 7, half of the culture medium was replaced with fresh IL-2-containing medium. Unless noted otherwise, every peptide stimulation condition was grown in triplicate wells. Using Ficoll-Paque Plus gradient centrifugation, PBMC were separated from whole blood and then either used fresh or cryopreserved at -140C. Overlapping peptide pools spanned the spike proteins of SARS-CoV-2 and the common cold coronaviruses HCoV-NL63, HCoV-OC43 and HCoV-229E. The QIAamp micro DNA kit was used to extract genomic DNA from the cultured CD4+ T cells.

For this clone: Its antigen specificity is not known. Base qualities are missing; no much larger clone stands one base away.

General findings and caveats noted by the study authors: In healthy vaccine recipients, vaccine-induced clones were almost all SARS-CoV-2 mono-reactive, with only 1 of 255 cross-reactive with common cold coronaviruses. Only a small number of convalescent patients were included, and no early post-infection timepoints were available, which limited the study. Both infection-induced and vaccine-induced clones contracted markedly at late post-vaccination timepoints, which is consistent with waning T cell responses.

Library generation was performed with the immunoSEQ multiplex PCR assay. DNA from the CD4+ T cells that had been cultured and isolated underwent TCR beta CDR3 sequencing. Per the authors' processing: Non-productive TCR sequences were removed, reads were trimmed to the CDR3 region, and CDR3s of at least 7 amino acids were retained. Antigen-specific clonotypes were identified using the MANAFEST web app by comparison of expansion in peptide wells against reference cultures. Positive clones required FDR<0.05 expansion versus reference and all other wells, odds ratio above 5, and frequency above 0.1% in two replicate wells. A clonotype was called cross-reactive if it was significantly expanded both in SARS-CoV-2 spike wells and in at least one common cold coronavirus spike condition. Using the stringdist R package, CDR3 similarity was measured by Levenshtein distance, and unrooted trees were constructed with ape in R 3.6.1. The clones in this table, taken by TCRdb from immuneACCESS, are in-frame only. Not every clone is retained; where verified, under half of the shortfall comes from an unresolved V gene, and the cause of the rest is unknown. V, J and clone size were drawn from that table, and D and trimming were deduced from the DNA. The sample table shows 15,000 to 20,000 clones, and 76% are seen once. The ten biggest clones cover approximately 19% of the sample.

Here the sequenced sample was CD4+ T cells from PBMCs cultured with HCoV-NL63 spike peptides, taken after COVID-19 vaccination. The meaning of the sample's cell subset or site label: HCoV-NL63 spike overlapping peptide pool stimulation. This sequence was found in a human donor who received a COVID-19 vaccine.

The CDR3 protein sequence reads: CASSEFKEGTEAFF. The bases are TGTGCCAGCAGTGAATTTAAGGAGGGCACTGAAGCTTTCTTT. This chain joins TRBV25-1 to TRBJ1-1; no D gene can be assigned with confidence. The germline V gene gives CDR1 as MGHDK and CDR2 as SYGVNS. Its CDR3 holds 14 amino acids, cysteine through phenylalanine. Only the CDR3 region is kept as DNA, spanning 42 bases read in frame from base 1. Relative to germline, V is 1 base shorter and J is 4 bases shorter, with 10 bases between their ends.